Shown below are 5 T cell receptor beta chains from a single sample sequenced in a study of CD4 T cells in relation to SARS-CoV-2 and coronaviruses. Unexposed donor CD4+ T cells date from 2011-2018, before the COVID-19 pandemic. After roughly 9 days of culture, CD4+ T cells were isolated. Repertoires were generated with immunoSEQ multiplex PCR, while TCRdb's copy carries only in-frame clones and drops some. The repertoire holds about 23,000 clones, with around 76% as singletons. No antigen is known for these receptors. Sequenced: CD4+ T cells from PBMCs, cultured in vitro. The receptors originated from a human donor in good health.

The rearrangement joins TRBV6-5 to TRBJ2-1; tentative D call: TRBD1 (5 bases). In germline, CDR1 is MNHEY, CDR2 SVGAGI. The ends were cut back, 8 bases at V and 9 bases at J, with 17 bases in the middle. The CDR3 is made up of 13 amino acids. This CDR3 reads CASCKTGAREQFF. Here the CDR3 DNA reads TGTGCCAGCTGTAAAACAGGAGCCCGTGAGCAGTTCTTC.

The chain is built from TRBV9 and TRBJ2-6; 9 nucleotides line up with TRBD1. Germline-derived CDR1 and CDR2 are SGDLS and YYNGEE. The CDR3 runs to 17 residues. V shed 3 bases and J 1 base; nucleotides not matched to a gene: 5. CDR3 sequence: CASSEQGARSGANVLTF. The CDR3 DNA is TGTGCCAGCAGCGAACAGGGGGCTCGTTCTGGGGCCAACGTCCTGACTTTC.

The CDR3 loop is CASSYSRLQGNNEQFF. In DNA form, the CDR3 reads TGTGCCAGCAGTTACTCGAGATTACAGGGAAACAATGAGCAGTTCTTC. The chain is built from TRBV6-6 and TRBJ2-1; TRBD1 is a possible D gene (6 bases). The CDR3 has 16 residues. Germline V gene lookup returns CDR1 MNHNY and CDR2 SVGAGI (reference sequence). V was clipped by 0 bases and J by 5 bases, with 14 bases between them.

The gene calls are TRBV6-5 and TRBJ1-2; no firm D call. Trimming pared 6 bases from V and 4 bases from J, leaving 15 bases between. The CDR3 is made up of 14 amino acids. From germline, CDR1 is MNHEY and CDR2 SVGAGI. CDR3 residues: CASRPFGLSYGYTF. CDR3 sequence (DNA): TGTGCCAGCAGACCCTTTGGGTTGAGCTATGGCTACACCTTC.

The V and J genes are TRBV11-2 and TRBJ2-1, with TRBD2 matching 10 bases. Germline V gene lookup returns CDR1 SGHAT and CDR2 FQNNGV. V was pared by 0 bases and J by 6 bases, with 5 bases of the junction left unmatched. The CDR3 contains 16 residues. The CDR3 coding sequence is TGTGCCAGCAGCTTAGATTTCCTAGCGGGAGCCAATGAGCAGTTCTTC. This sequence encodes CASSLDFLAGANEQFF. The whole variable domain, filled in from reference TRBV11-2 and TRBJ2-1, reads EAGVAQSPRYKIIEKRQSVAFWCNPISGHATLYWYQQILGQGPKLLIQFQNNGVVDDSQLPKDRFSAERLKGVDSTLKIQPAKLEDSAVYLCASSLDFLAGANEQFFGPGTRLTVL.